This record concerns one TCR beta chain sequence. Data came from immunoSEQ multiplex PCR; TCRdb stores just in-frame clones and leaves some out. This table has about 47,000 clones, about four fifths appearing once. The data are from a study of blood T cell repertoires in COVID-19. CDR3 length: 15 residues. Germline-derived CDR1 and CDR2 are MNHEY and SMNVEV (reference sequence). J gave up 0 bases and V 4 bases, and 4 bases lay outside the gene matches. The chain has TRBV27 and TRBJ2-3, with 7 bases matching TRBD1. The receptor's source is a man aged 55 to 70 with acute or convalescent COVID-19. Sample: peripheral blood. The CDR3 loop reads CASSYRGPSTDTQYF. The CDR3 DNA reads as TGTGCCAGCAGTTATAGGGGGCCCAGCACAGATACGCAGTATTTT.